This T cell receptor (beta chain) was profiled in a study of PD-1 blockade in classical Hodgkin lymphoma. The time point denotes: cycle 4 day 1 (C4D1), after 6 weeks of nivolumab. There was relapse after autologous stem cell transplantation in every patient, and there was variation in brentuximab vedotin exposure. Thawed PBMCs were the source of CD4+ T cells, purified by magnetic negative selection. The protocol was immunoSEQ multiplex PCR, while the TCRdb copy is restricted to in-frame clones and leaves out a portion. The table records roughly 13,000 clones, about 86% of them present only once. Study-wide results and caveats: It was among complete responders that baseline diversity resembled that of newly diagnosed patients.

Germline V lookup: CDR1 SGHAT, CDR2 FQNNGV. CDR3 length: 18 residues. Unmatched junction bases numbered 17, after V lost 6 bases and J lost 7 bases. Worth noting for this clone: The antigen remains unidentified.

The receptor comes from a human donor with classical Hodgkin lymphoma. This chain connects TRBV11-2 to TRBJ2-1, with 11 bases aligning to TRBD2. This specimen was CD4+ T cells from blood, taken before the fourth cycle of nivolumab. For the CDR3, the DNA is TGTGCCAGCAGTTTACAGAGACTAGCGGGGCGCCTCGGGAATGAGCAGTTCTTC. It encodes CASSLQRLAGRLGNEQFF.